This TCR beta chain was captured by sequencing in a study of cytomegalovirus exposure and HLA in healthy donors. The study, taken as a whole, reports: There were some 150 TCR beta chains listed as cytomegalovirus-associated.

PCR amplification relied on 60 Vbeta primers (plus 13 Jbeta primers). Measured with immunoSEQ multiplex PCR; TCRdb has only the in-frame clones, and not every one. The sample has approximately 140,000 clones, roughly 73% seen once. Notes on this clone: Its antigen is unidentified.

Material for sequencing was PBMCs. The receptor comes from a man aged 35 to 55 in good health and CMV-seronegative.

CDR3 sequence reads: CASNRDGGATDTQYF. CDR3 DNA: TGTGCCAGCAACCGAGACGGGGGGGCCACAGATACGCAGTATTTT. This chain links TRBV7-6 with TRBJ2-3; 8 bases line up with TRBD2. The CDR3 is 15 amino acids. Trimming cost V 7 bases and J 2 bases; bases outside gene matches: 8. The germline V gene encodes CDR1 SGHVS and CDR2 FNYEAQ.